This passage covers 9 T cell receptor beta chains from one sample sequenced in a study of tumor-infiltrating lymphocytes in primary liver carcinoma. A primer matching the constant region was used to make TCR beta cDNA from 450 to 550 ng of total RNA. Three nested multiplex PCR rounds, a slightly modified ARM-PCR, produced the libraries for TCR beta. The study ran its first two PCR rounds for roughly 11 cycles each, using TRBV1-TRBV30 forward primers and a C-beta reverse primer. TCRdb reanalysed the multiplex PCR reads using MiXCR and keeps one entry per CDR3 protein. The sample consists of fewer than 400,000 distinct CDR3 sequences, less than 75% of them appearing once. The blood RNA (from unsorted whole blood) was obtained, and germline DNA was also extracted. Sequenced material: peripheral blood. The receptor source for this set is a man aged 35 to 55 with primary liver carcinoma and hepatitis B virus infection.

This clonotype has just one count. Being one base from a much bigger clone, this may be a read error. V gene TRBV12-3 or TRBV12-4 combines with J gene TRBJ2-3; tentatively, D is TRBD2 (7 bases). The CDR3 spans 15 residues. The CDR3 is CTSRGGSIGTDTQYF. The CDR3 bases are TGTACCAGCAGGGGCGGGAGCATTGGGACAGATACGCAGTATTTT.

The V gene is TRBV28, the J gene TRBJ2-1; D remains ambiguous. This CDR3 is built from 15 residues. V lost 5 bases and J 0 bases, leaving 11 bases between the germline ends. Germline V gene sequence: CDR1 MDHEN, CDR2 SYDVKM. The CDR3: CASSAIQDSYNEQFF. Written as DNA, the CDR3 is TGTGCCAGCAGTGCAATCCAGGACTCCTACAATGAGCAGTTCTTC.

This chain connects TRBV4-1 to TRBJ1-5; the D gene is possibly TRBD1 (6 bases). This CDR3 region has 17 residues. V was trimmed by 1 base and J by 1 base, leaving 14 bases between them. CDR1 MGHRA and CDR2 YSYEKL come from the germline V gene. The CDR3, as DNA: TGCGCCAGCAGCCAAGTGATGGGGGGCATAAGCAATCAGCCCCAGCATTTT. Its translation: CASSQVMGGISNQPQHF.

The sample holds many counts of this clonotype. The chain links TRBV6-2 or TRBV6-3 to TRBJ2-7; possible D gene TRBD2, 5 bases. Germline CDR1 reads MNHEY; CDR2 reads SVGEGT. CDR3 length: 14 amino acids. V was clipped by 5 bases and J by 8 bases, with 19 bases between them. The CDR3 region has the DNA TGTGCCAGCAGTCCCAACGGGAAAAGGGAACAGCAGTACTTC. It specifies CASSPNGKREQQYF.

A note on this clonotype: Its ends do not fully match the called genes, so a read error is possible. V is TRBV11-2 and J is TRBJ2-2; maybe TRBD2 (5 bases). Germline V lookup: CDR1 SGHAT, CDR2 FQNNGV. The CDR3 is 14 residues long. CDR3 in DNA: TGTTCCAGCAGCTCCCCAAAATTGGCCGGGGAGCCGTTTTTT. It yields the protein CSSSSPKLAGEPFF.

CDR3 protein: CASILPPSSGNTIYF. The CDR3 region has the DNA TGCGCCAGCATCCTCCCCCCGTCCTCTGGAAACACCATATATTTT. This chain connects TRBV5-1 to TRBJ1-3, with D uncertain. The V end lost 6 bases, the J end lost 0 bases, and 13 bases lay between the germline ends. Germline V lookup: CDR1 SGHRS, CDR2 YFSETQ. The CDR3 has 15 residues.

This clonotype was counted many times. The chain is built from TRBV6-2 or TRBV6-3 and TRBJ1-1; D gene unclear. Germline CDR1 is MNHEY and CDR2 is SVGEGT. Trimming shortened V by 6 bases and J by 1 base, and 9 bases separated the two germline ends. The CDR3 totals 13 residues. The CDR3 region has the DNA TGTGCCAGCAGGAATCCTGCGAACACTGAAGCTTTCTTT. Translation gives CASRNPANTEAFF.

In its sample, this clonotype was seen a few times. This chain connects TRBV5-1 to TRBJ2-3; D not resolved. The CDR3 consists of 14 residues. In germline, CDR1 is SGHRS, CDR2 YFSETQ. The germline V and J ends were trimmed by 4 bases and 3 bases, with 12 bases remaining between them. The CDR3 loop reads CASSTLIGTDTQYF. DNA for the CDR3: TGCGCCAGCAGCACCCTCATAGGAACAGATACGCAGTATTTT.

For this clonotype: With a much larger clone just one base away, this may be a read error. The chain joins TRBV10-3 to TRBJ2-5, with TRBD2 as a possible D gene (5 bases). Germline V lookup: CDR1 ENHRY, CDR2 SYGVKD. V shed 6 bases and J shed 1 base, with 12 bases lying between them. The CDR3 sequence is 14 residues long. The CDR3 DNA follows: TGTGCCATCAGCTCTAGCAGATCCCAAGAGACCCAGTACTTC. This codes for CAISSSRSQETQYF.